This T cell receptor beta chain came from a study of shared T cell receptors in the human thymus. Only in-frame clones appear in the TCRdb table, and some are missing; sequencing was by immunoSEQ multiplex PCR. The sample has roughly 700,000 clones, approximately 88% seen once. CDR3 size: 14 residues. J gave up 5 bases and V 3 bases, and 4 bases lay outside the gene matches. The germline V gene encodes CDR1 SNHLY and CDR2 FYNNEI. This clone was detected only once. Another study also made use of these data, one on human thymus T cells. This second study notes: The thymus was resected at corrective cardiac surgery. Thymic and blood repertoires appeared to display a bias in their usage of V and J genes. A high degree of thymic repertoire overlap among unrelated individuals was reported in related research.

This clonotype was obtained from a boy in the first two years of life with a congenital heart defect. The rearrangement links TRBV2 to TRBJ2-5; 9 bases line up with TRBD2. The specimen sequenced was thymocytes. The CDR3 here is CASSDRLAGETQYF. The CDR3 DNA reads TGTGCCAGCAGTGACCGGCTAGCGGGGGAGACCCAGTACTTC.